This entry lists 10 T cell receptor beta chains sequenced from one sample in a study of CD8+ T cells in alopecia areata. As for treatment: oral pan-JAK inhibitor, 5-10 mg twice daily. As the sequencing template, cDNA was produced by extracting RNA and reverse transcribing it. Sequenced by immunoSEQ multiplex PCR; TCRdb stores in-frame clones only, minus some. The sample consists of some 120,000 clones, roughly three fifths of them appearing once. Sequences were derived from CD8+ T cells sorted from blood, sampled at week 24, from a patient treated with tofacitinib. These receptors came from a human donor with alopecia areata.

The V call is TRBV15, the J call TRBJ2-7, with D perhaps being TRBD1 or TRBD2 (5 bases each). CDR3 length: 13 amino acids. Per germline, CDR1 LNHNV and CDR2 YYDKDF (reference sequence). Trimming left V 10 bases short and J 4 bases short, with 17 bases between. The CDR3 here is CAIAQGEGYEQYF. CDR3 DNA: TGTGCCATCGCGCAGGGAGAAGGGTACGAGCAGTACTTC.

V is TRBV7-9 and J is TRBJ1-1; 9 bases align to TRBD1. V gave up 5 bases and J gave up 8 bases; unmatched junction bases: 9. The CDR3 contains 14 residues. Per the germline V gene, CDR1 is SEHNR and CDR2 is FQNEAQ (reference sequence). Here the CDR3 DNA reads TGTGCCAGCAGCCCAAGGACAGGGGCGAACGAAGCTTTCTTT. Amino acid sequence: CASSPRTGANEAFF.

V usage is TRBV29-1 and J usage is TRBJ2-1; D might be TRBD1 or TRBD2, each matching 6 bases. The CDR3 contains 15 residues. Trimming shortened V by 0 bases and J by 3 bases, and 12 bases separated the two germline ends. Germline V gene data show CDR1 as SQVTM and CDR2 as ANQGSEA. The CDR3 sequence is CSVEDEGGNYNEQFF. In nucleotides, the CDR3 is TGCAGCGTTGAAGATGAGGGGGGTAACTACAATGAGCAGTTCTTC.

This clone was recorded a few times. The V call is TRBV6-5, the J call TRBJ2-5, with no clear D. This CDR3 is built from 13 residues. CDR1 is MNHEY and CDR2 is SVGAGI in the germline V gene. Trimming removed 2 bases from V and 6 bases from J, with 10 bases in between. The CDR3 is CASSYGPHKTQYF. CDR3 in DNA: TGTGCCAGCAGTTACGGGCCTCATAAGACCCAGTACTTC.

The chain has TRBV27 and TRBJ2-2; unclear D gene. This CDR3 has 12 amino acids. Germline assignment: CDR1 MNHEY and CDR2 SMNVEV (reference sequence). V was clipped by 1 base and J by 7 bases, with 4 bases between them. CDR3 in DNA: TGTGCCAGCAGTTTATTGAGCGGGGAGCTGTTTTTT. This codes for CASSLLSGELFF.

This clone was detected only a few times. The chain has TRBV5-6 and TRBJ2-3, with D possibly TRBD1 on 6 matching bases. Germline CDR1 reads SGHDT; CDR2 reads YYEEEE. The CDR3 consists of 17 residues. The V end was cut by 0 bases, the J end by 0 bases, with 14 bases between. CDR3 protein: CASSLGRGYTSTDTQYF. The CDR3, as DNA: TGTGCCAGCAGCTTGGGCAGGGGCTATACTAGCACAGATACGCAGTATTTT. Supplemented by reference TRBV5-6 and TRBJ2-3, the full variable domain reads DAGVTQSPTHLIKTRGQQVTLRCSPKSGHDTVSWYQQALGQGPQFIFQYYEEEERQRGNFPDRFSGHQFPNYSSELNVNALLLGDSALYLCASSLGRGYTSTDTQYFGPGTRLTVL.

This clone was seen more than once but under ten times. The chain recombines TRBV6-5 with TRBJ2-3; TRBD2 might be the D (5 bases). CDR1 is MNHEY and CDR2 is SVGAGI in the germline V gene. The CDR3 loop spans 13 amino acids. V was pared by 5 bases and J by 10 bases, with 16 bases between. As DNA, the CDR3 is TGTGCCAGCAGTCCTGTATTCCCGGAGGCGCAGTATTTT. Translating gives CASSPVFPEAQYF.

This clone was observed a handful of times. V gene TRBV11-2 combines with J gene TRBJ2-2, with 8 bases lining up with TRBD1. V shed 3 bases and J 4 bases; nucleotides not matched to a gene: 13. This CDR3 has 18 residues. Germline V gene data show CDR1 as SGHAT and CDR2 as FQNNGV. The CDR3 region has the DNA TGTGCCAGCAGCTTTCCCACAGCAGGGGGCTCCCGCACCGGGGAGCTGTTTTTT. Translation gives CASSFPTAGGSRTGELFF.

This clone appeared a single time. This sequence joins TRBV27 and TRBJ1-4; TRBD1 is a possible D gene (5 bases). The CDR3 loop spans 15 amino acids. The V end lost 5 bases, the J end lost 0 bases, and 10 bases lay between the germline ends. Germline V gene sequence: CDR1 MNHEY, CDR2 SMNVEV (reference sequence). This CDR3 is CASSSRGPTNEKLFF. The CDR3 DNA sequence: TGTGCCAGCAGTAGTAGGGGACCAACTAATGAAAAACTGTTTTTT.

CDR3 residues: CASSLSRSNQPQHF. DNA of the CDR3: TGTGCCAGCTCACTGTCTCGTAGCAATCAGCCCCAGCATTTT. This chain uses TRBV18 with TRBJ1-5; no firm D call. Germline V gene sequence: CDR1 KGHSH, CDR2 LQKENI. Deletions cut 4 bases from V and 0 bases from J, with 7 bases between. The CDR3 contains 14 residues.